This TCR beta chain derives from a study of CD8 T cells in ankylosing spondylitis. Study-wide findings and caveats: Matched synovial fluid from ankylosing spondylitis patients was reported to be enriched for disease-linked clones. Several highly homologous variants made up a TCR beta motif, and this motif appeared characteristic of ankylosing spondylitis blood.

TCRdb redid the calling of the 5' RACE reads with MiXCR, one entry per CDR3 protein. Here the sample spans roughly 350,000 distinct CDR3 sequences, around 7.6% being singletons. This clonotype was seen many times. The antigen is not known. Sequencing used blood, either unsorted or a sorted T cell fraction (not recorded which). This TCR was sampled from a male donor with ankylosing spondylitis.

The DNA of the CDR3 is TGCAGTGCTAGTGTGGTGGGTGCGGATACGCAGTATTTT. Encoded protein: CSASVVGADTQYF. The genes are TRBV20-1 and TRBJ2-3; D is unresolved. Germline V gives CDR1 DFQATT, CDR2 SNEGSKA (reference sequence). Trimming cost V 3 bases and J 6 bases, with 13 bases left between them. This CDR3 has 13 amino acids.